The next 11 T cell receptor delta chains were all read from a single sample in a study of gammadelta T cells in human blood. TCRdb re-called the RT-PCR reads using CATT. Seen here are about 1,100 delta-chain clones, 6.5% observed once, and the top ten hold roughly 9.2%. What was sequenced was non-Vgamma9Vdelta2 gamma-delta T cells from infant blood. The receptors come from a human donor.

Note on this clone: A much more abundant neighbour one base away suggests this may be a read error. This chain joins TRDV1 and TRDJ1; the D gene is possibly TRDD3 (6 bases). The length of the CDR3 is 19 residues. From germline, CDR1 is TSWWSYY and CDR2 QGS. CDR3 amino acids: CALRELEGTGKMYTDKLIF. The CDR3 DNA reads as TGTGCTCTTAGGGAACTAGAGGGGACTGGGAAGATGTACACCGATAAACTCATCTTT.

By share, this clone ranks as medium-sized. The rearrangement uses TRAV29/DV5 and TRDJ1, with 7 bases that match TRDD2. The J segment lost 0 bases and the V segment lost 0 bases, leaving 14 bases of the junction unmatched. Per the germline V gene, CDR1 is NSMFDY and CDR2 is ISSIKDK. This CDR3 spans 18 amino acids. DNA of the CDR3: TGTGCAGCAAGCGATTCCTACCAAGCGGGAGGGGACACCGATAAACTCATCTTT. Its translation: CAASDSYQAGGDTDKLIF.

In its sample, this clone ranks as large. V and J are TRDV1 and TRDJ1, with 9 bases lining up with TRDD2. CDR3 length: 18 residues. V was pared by 3 bases and J by 0 bases, with 11 bases of the junction left unmatched. Germline V gene lookup returns CDR1 TSWWSYY and CDR2 QGS. The CDR3 DNA reads TGTGCTCTTGGGGAGTGCCTTCCTACCCTCCCTAACACCGATAAACTCATCTTT. This gives the protein CALGECLPTLPNTDKLIF.

Notes on this clone: A single base is all that separates this from a far larger clone, so a read error is likely. The gene calls are TRDV1 and TRDJ3, with 8 bases identical to TRDD3. This CDR3 contains 27 residues. The V gene's germline CDR1 is TSWWSYY and CDR2 QGS. For the CDR3, the DNA is TGTGCTCTTGAGGAAGCGCGGGCCCCAAGCGCGGCGGTACTGGGGGGTCGCAGCTCCTGGGACACCCGACAGATGTTTTTC. Translated, it gives CALEEARAPSAAVLGGRSSWDTRQMFF.

Details on this clone: A read error may account for a junction end that differs from germline. The chain joins TRDV1 to TRDJ1; TRDD3 matches at 7 bases. CDR1 is TSWWSYY and CDR2 is QGS in the germline V gene. The length of the CDR3 is 19 residues. This CDR3 reads CALRERSSWGTDPIRKLIF. CDR3 nucleotide sequence: TGTGCTCTTAGGGAACGTTCGAGTTGGGGGACCGACCCGATCAGAAAACTCATCTTT.

This clone ranks as medium-sized. V and J are TRDV1 and TRDJ1; 12 positions match TRDD3. Germline V gene sequence: CDR1 TSWWSYY, CDR2 QGS. The CDR3 contains 18 residues. The V and J ends lost 5 bases and 10 bases, in that order; junction bases with no gene match: 20. The CDR3 DNA is TGTGCTCTTGGGAAGATTCCTACCGATGACTGGGGGATACCAGGACTCATCTTT. Translated: CALGKIPTDDWGIPGLIF.

Relative to its sample, this clone is large. The chain is built from TRDV1 and TRDJ1, with TRDD3 matching over 10 bases. This CDR3 has 22 residues. J was trimmed by 0 bases and V by 1 base; bases with no gene match: 20. Germline CDR1 and CDR2: TSWWSYY and QGS. The CDR3 loop reads CALGEHTSSSRVTGGYTDKLIF. The CDR3 DNA reads as TGTGCTCTTGGGGAACACACGTCCTCGAGTAGAGTTACTGGGGGATACACCGATAAACTCATCTTT.

This clone has only a few counts. This chain uses TRDV2 with TRDJ1, with D perhaps matching TRDD3 (6 bases). The germline V gene has CDR1 GEAIGNYY and CDR2 EKD. V was shortened by 0 bases and J by 2 bases, with 24 bases between the two germline ends. The length of the CDR3 is 19 residues. CDR3 region: CACDTEELWGFHGTDKLIF. In DNA, the CDR3 is TGTGCCTGTGACACCGAGGAACTGTGGGGGTTCCATGGGACCGATAAACTCATCTTT.

This clone is classed as medium-sized. Possible read error: a much larger clone is one base away. The J gene is TRDJ1, the V gene TRAV38-2/DV8; D perhaps matches TRDD2 (9 bases). Per germline, CDR1 TSESDYY and CDR2 QEAYKQQN. CDR3 size: 24 residues. The V and J ends lost 0 bases and 0 bases respectively, with 36 bases between them. CDR3 amino acids: CAYRSAFTILPTGDTPTDTDKLIF. For the CDR3, the DNA is TGTGCTTATAGGAGCGCCTTTACCATCCTTCCTACCGGGGATACCCCAACCGACACCGATAAACTCATCTTT.

By share of the sample, this clone is medium-sized. The chain joins TRAV38-2/DV8 to TRDJ1, with TRDD2 as a possible D gene (8 bases). The CDR3 is 22 residues long. Germline-derived CDR1 and CDR2 are TSESDYY and QEAYKQQN. The ends were cut back, 2 bases at V and 2 bases at J, with 34 bases in the middle. In DNA, the CDR3 is TGTGCTTATAGGAGTGCAAGCCTTCCTAACCGGGGATATATCCCTAGGACCGATAAACTCATCTTT. Protein: CAYRSASLPNRGYIPRTDKLIF.

The gene calls are TRDV1 and TRDJ1, with 13 bases lining up with TRDD3. This CDR3 contains 22 residues. V was pared by 3 bases and J by 1 base, with 20 bases of the junction left unmatched. CDR1 TSWWSYY and CDR2 QGS come from the germline V gene. DNA for the CDR3: TGTGCTCTTGGGGAGGGTAGGGCTTCCTACCCGTACTGGGGGATACGCACCGATAAACTCATCTTT. Residues: CALGEGRASYPYWGIRTDKLIF.